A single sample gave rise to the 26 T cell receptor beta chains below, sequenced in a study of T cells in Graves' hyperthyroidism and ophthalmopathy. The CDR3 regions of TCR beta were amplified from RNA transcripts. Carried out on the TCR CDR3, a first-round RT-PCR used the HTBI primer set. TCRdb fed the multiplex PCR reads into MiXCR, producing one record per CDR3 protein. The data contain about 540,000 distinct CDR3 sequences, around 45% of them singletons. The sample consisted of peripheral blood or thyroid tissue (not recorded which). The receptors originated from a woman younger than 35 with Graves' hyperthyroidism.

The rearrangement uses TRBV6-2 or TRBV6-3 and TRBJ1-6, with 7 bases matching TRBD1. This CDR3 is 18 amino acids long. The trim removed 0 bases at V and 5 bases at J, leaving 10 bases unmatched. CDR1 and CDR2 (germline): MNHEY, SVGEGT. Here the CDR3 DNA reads TGTGCCAGCAGTTACTCGATATCCAGGGGGTACAATAATTCACCCCTCCACTTT. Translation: CASSYSISRGYNNSPLHF.

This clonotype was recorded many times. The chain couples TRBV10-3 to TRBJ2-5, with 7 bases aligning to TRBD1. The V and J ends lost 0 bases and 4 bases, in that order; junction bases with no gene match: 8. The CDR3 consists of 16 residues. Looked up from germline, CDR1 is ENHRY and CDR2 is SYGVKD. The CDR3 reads CAISESDRVVGETQYF. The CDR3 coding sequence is TGTGCCATCAGTGAGTCTGACAGGGTAGTTGGAGAGACCCAGTACTTC.

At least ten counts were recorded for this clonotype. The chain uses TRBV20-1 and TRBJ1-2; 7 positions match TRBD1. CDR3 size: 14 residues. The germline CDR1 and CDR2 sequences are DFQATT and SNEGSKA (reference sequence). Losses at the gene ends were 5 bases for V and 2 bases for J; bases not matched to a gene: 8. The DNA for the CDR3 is TGCAGTGCTTCCCTACAGGGGAACAACTATGGCTACACCTTC. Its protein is CSASLQGNNYGYTF.

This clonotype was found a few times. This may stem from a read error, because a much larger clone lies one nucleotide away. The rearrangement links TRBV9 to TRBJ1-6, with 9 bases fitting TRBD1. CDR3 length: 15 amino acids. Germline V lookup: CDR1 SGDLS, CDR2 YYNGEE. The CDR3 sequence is CASSSRTGDNPPLHF. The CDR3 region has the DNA TGTGCCAGCAGCTCCCGGACAGGGGATAATCCACCCCTCCACTTT.

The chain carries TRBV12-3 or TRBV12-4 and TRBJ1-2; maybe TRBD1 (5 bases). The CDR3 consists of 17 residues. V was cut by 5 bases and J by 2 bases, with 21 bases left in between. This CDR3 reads CASSEEGYASPNYGYTF. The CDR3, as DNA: TGTGCCAGCAGTGAGGAGGGGTATGCAAGCCCCAACTATGGCTACACCTTC.

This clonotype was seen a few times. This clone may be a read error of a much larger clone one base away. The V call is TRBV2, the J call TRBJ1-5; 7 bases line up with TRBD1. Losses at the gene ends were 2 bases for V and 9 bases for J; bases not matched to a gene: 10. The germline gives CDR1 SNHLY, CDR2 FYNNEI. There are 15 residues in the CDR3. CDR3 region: CASSEQEGAGRPQHF. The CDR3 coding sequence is TGTGCCAGCAGTGAACAGGAGGGGGCAGGCCGGCCCCAGCATTTT.

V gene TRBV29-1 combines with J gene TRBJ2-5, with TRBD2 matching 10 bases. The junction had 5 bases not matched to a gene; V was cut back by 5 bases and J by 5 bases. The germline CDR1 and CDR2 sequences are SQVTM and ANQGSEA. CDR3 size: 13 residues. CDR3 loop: CSVLAGGWETQYF. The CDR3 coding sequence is TGCAGCGTTTTAGCGGGAGGTTGGGAGACCCAGTACTTC.

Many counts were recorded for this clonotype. In DNA, the CDR3 is TGTGCCATCAGAGGAAGGGGTGCAGATACGCAGTATTTT. Protein product: CAIRGRGADTQYF. The chain links TRBV10-3 to TRBJ2-7; TRBD1 is a possible D gene (5 bases). The assigned J gene may be wrong: the sequence end matches TRBJ2-3 better. CDR3 length: 13 residues. Germline lookup yields CDR1 ENHRY and CDR2 SYGVKD.

Here the CDR3 DNA reads TGTGCCAGCAGCTTAGACCCGGGAGGGCGCGAGACCCAGTACTTC. Translated: CASSLDPGGRETQYF. The chain carries TRBV7-9 and TRBJ2-5; 8 bases match TRBD2. CDR1 and CDR2 from the germline V gene are SEHNR and FQNEAQ (reference sequence). The CDR3 runs 15 residues. J was trimmed by 5 bases and V by 1 base; bases with no gene match: 6.

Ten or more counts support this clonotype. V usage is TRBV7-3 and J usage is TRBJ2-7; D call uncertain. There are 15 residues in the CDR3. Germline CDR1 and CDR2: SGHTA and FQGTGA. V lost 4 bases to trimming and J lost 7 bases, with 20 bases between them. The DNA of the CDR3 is TGTGCCAGCAGCTCCCGTTCCGGGCTGGCGTTTGAGCAGTACTTC. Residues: CASSSRSGLAFEQYF. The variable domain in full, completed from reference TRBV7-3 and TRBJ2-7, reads GAGVSQTPSNKVTEKGKYVELRCDPISGHTALYWYRQSLGQGPEFLIYFQGTGAADDSGLPNDRFFAVRPEGSVSTLKIQRTERGDSAVYLCASSSRSGLAFEQYFGPGTRLTVT.

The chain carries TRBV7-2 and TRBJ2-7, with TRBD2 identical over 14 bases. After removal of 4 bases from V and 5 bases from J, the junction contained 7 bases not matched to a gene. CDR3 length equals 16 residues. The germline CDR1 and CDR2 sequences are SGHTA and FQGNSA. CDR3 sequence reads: CASSSRRLAGGNEQYF. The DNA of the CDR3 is TGTGCCAGCAGCTCCCGGAGACTAGCGGGAGGGAACGAGCAGTACTTC.

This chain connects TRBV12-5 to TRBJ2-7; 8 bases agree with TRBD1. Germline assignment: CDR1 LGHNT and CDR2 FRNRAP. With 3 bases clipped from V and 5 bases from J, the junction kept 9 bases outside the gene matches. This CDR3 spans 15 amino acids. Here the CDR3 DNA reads TGTGCTAGTGGTTTAGGGGGCAGGGGGCCCGACGAGCAGTACTTC. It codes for CASGLGGRGPDEQYF.

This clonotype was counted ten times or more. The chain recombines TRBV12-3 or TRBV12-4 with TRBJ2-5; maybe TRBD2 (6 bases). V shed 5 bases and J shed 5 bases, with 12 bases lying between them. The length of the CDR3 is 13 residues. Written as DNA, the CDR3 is TGTGCCAGCAGTGCCCCGGGAGATGAGACCCAGTACTTC. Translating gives CASSAPGDETQYF.

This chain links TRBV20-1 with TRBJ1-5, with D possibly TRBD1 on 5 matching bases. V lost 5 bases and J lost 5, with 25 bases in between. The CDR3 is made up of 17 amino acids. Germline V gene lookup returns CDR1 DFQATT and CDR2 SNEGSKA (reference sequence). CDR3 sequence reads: CSAGIGRESGGDQPQHF. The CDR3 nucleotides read TGCAGTGCTGGGATCGGGCGGGAGTCCGGGGGGGATCAGCCCCAGCATTTT.

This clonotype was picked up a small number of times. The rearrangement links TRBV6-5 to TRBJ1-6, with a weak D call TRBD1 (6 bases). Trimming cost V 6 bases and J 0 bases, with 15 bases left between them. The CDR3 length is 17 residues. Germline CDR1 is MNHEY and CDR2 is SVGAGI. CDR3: CASSPGPGASYNSPLHF. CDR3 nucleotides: TGTGCCAGCAGCCCCGGGCCAGGGGCCTCCTATAATTCACCCCTCCACTTT.

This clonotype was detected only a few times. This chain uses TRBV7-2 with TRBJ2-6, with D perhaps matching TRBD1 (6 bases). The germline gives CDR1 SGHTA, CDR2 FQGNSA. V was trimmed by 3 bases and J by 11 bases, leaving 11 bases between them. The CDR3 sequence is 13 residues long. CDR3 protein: CASSFQGPYVLTF. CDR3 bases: TGTGCCAGCAGCTTTCAGGGGCCCTACGTCCTGACTTTC.

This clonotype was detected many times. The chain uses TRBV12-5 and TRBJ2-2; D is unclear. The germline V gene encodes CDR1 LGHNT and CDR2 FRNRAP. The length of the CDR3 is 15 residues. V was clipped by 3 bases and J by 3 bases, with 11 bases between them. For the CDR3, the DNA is TGTGCTAGTGGTTTCGTGAGCAGCTACACCGGGGAGCTGTTTTTT. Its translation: CASGFVSSYTGELFF.

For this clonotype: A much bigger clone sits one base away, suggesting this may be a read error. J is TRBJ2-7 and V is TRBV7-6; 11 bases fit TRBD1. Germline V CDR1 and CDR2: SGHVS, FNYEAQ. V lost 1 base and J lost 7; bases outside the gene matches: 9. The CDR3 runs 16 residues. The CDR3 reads CASSLGGTGGYNEQYF. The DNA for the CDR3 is TGTGCCAGCAGCTTAGGCGGGACAGGGGGTTACAATGAGCAGTACTTC. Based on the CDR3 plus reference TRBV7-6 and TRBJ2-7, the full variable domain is GAGVSQSPRYKVTKRGQDVALRCDPISGHVSLYWYRQALGQGPEFLTYFNYEAQQDKSGLPNDRFSAERPEGSISTLTIQRTEQRDSAMYRCASSLGGTGGYNEQYFGPGTRLTVT.

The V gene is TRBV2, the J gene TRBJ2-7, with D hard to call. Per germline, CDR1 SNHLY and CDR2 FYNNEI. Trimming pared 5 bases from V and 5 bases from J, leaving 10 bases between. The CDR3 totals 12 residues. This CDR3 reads CASSLPPNEQYF. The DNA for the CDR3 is TGTGCCAGCAGTTTACCCCCCAACGAGCAGTACTTC. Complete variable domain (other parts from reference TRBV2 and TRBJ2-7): EPEVTQTPSHQVTQMGQEVILRCVPISNHLYFYWYRQILGQKVEFLVSFYNNEISEKSEIFDDQFSVERPDGSNFTLKIRSTKLEDSAMYFCASSLPPNEQYFGPGTRLTVT.

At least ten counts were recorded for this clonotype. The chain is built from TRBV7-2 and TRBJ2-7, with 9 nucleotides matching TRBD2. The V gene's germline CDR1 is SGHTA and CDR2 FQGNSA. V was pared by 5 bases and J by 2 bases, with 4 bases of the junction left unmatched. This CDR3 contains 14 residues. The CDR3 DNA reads TGTGCCAGCAGCGCAGCGGGAGGACCCTACGAGCAGTACTTC. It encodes CASSAAGGPYEQYF.

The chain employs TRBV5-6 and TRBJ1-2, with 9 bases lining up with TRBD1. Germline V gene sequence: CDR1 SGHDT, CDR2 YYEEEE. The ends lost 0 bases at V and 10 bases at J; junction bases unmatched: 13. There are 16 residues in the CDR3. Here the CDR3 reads CASSLDLQGQGGDYTF. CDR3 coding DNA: TGTGCCAGCAGCTTGGATCTACAGGGACAGGGTGGGGACTACACCTTC.

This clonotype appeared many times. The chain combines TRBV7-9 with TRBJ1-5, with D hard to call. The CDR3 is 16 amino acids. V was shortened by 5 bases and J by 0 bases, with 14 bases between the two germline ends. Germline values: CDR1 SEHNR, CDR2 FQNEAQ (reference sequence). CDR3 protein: CASSPDGIYSNQPQHF. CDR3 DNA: TGTGCCAGCAGCCCTGACGGAATTTATAGCAATCAGCCCCAGCATTTT.

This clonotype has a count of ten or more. The CDR3 DNA sequence: TGTGCCAGCAGTCCCGGGACAGGGGGAGGAAGCTATGGCTACACCTTC. Its translation: CASSPGTGGGSYGYTF. The chain uses TRBV6-2 or TRBV6-3 and TRBJ1-2, with TRBD1 identical over 11 bases. There are 16 residues in the CDR3. Germline trimming cut 5 bases from V and 4 bases from J; bases unmatched to any gene: 9. Germline V gene sequence: CDR1 MNHEY, CDR2 SVGEGT.

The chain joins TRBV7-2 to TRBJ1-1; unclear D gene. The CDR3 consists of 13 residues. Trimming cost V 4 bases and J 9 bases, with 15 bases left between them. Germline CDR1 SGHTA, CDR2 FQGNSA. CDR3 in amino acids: CASSYGSSEKAFF. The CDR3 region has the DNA TGTGCCAGCAGCTACGGGAGTTCAGAGAAAGCTTTCTTT.

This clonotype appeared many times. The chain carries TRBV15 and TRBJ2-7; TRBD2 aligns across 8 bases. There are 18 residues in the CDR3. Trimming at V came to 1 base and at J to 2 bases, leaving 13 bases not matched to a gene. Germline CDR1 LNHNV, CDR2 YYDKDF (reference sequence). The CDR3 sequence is CATSRALAAGGLPYEQYF. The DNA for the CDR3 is TGTGCCACCAGCAGAGCTCTCGCGGCGGGAGGCCTCCCCTACGAGCAGTACTTC.

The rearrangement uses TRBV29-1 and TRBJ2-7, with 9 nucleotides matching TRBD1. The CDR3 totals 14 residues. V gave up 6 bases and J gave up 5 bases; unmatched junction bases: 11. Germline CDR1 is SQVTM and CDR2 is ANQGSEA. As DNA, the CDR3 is TGCAGCGTCGGGACAGGGAGGAAGTACCACGAGCAGTACTTC. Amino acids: CSVGTGRKYHEQYF.